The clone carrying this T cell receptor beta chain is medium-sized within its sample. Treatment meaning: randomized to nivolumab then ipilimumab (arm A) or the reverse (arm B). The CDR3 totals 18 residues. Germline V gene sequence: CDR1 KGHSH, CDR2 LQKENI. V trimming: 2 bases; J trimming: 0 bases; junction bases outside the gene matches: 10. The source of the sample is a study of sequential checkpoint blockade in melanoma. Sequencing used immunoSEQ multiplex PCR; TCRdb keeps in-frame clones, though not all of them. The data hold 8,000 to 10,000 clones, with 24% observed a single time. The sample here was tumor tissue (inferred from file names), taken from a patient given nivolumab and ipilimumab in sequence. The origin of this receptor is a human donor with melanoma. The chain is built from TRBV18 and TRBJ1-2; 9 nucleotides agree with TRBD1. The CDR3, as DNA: TGTGCCAGCTCACCAATGCTGGACAGGGGCGCAACTAACTATGGCTACACCTTC. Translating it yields CASSPMLDRGATNYGYTF.